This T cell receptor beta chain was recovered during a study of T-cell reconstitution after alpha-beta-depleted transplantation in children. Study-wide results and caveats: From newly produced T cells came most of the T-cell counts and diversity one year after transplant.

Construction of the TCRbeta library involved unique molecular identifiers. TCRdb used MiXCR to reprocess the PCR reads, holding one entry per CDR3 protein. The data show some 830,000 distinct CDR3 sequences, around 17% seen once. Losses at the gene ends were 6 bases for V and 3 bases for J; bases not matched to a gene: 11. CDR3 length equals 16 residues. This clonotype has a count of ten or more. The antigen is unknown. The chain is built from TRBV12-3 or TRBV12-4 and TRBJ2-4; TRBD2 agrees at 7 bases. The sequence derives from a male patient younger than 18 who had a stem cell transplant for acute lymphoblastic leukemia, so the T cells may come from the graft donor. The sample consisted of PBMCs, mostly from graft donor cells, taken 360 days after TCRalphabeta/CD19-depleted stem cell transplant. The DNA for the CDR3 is TGTGCCAGCAGCTGGATGGCTAGCGGACACAAAAACATTCAGTACTTC. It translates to CASSWMASGHKNIQYF.